Below are 28 T cell receptor beta chains sequenced from a single sample in a study of blood T cell repertoires in COVID-19. Libraries were prepared by immunoSEQ multiplex PCR; TCRdb keeps only in-frame clonotypes and omits some of them. The top ten hold about 1.7% of the sample, which has about 88,000 clones, more than 85% seen once. The sequencing sample was made of peripheral blood. Receptor source: a man aged 55 to 70 with acute or convalescent COVID-19.

The chain employs TRBV11-3 and TRBJ1-4, with a weak D call TRBD1 (6 bases). Trimming stripped 1 base from V and 3 bases from J, with 18 bases between. This CDR3 has 18 residues. Germline lookup yields CDR1 SGHNT and CDR2 YENEEA. The chain's CDR3 is CASSLARGARGPNEKLFF. CDR3 sequence (DNA): TGTGCCAGCAGCTTAGCCCGCGGCGCCAGGGGCCCTAATGAAAAACTGTTTTTT.

The DNA of the CDR3 is TGCAGCTCCCGAGAGGGGGACAGGTACACTGAAGCTTTCTTT. Protein product: CSSREGDRYTEAFF. V is TRBV29-1 and J is TRBJ1-1, with 8 nucleotides matching TRBD1. The germline V gene encodes CDR1 SQVTM and CDR2 ANQGSEA. The CDR3 sequence is 14 residues long. Trimming removed 8 bases from V and 3 bases from J; junction bases left unmatched: 11.

This clone was counted a few times. The chain combines TRBV7-3 with TRBJ2-1; a possible D gene is TRBD2 (6 bases). V was trimmed by 5 bases and J by 0 bases, leaving 14 bases between them. The CDR3 covers 16 residues. The germline CDR1 and CDR2 sequences are SGHTA and FQGTGA. The CDR3 nucleotides read TGTGCCAGCAGCCAAAAGGACGGGAGCTCCTACAATGAGCAGTTCTTC. Its translation is CASSQKDGSSYNEQFF.

V gene TRBV7-2 combines with J gene TRBJ2-2; D is uncertain. The CDR3 spans 15 residues. CDR1 and CDR2 (germline): SGHTA, FQGNSA. Trimming removed 1 base from V and 3 bases from J, with 9 bases in between. CDR3 residues: CASSLVASDTGELFF. In DNA, the CDR3 is TGTGCCAGCAGCTTAGTGGCCAGTGACACCGGGGAGCTGTTTTTT.

Of note for this clone: Other DNA sequences from this sample encode an identical CDR3 as well. CDR3 DNA: TGTGCCAGCAGCGTAGCCCCCTCAAGGGGGCCTAACACCTACGAGCAGTACTTC. Translating it yields CASSVAPSRGPNTYEQYF. The chain joins TRBV9 to TRBJ2-7; TRBD1 aligns across 7 bases. This CDR3 spans 18 amino acids. Germline CDR1 and CDR2: SGDLS and YYNGEE. Trimming at V came to 0 bases and at J to 2 bases, leaving 14 bases not matched to a gene.

V gene TRBV27 combines with J gene TRBJ1-2, with a possible D match to TRBD1 (6 bases). V shed 2 bases and J shed 7 bases, with 17 bases lying between them. This CDR3 has 15 amino acids. Germline CDR1 is MNHEY and CDR2 is SMNVEV (reference sequence). This chain's CDR3 is CASSLRGATGLGYTF. DNA of the CDR3: TGTGCCAGCAGTTTACGGGGGGCAACTGGTCTTGGCTACACCTTC.

The CDR3 DNA is TGTGCCAGCAGCGTTTCGGTGTCTGACACTGAAGCTTTCTTT. Translation gives CASSVSVSDTEAFF. The chain has TRBV6-4 and TRBJ1-1; D remains ambiguous. CDR3 size: 14 residues. Between the trimmed V and J ends, which lost 6 bases and 3 bases, there was a span of 14 bases. Per germline, CDR1 MRHNA and CDR2 SNTAGT.

The chain links TRBV2 to TRBJ2-3; 11 bases match TRBD2. The CDR3 contains 16 residues. Unmatched junction bases numbered 5, after V lost 6 bases and J lost 0 bases. Germline CDR1 is SNHLY and CDR2 is FYNNEI. The CDR3 nucleotides are TGTGCCAGCAGCGCCGGGACTAGCGGAAGCACAGATACGCAGTATTTT. Translating it yields CASSAGTSGSTDTQYF.

The CDR3 spells CASSVGGTQETQYF. As DNA, the CDR3 is TGTGCCAGCAGCGTGGGAGGGACTCAAGAGACCCAGTACTTC. The chain recombines TRBV9 with TRBJ2-5; 7 bases agree with TRBD2. The CDR3 is made up of 14 amino acids. CDR1 is SGDLS, CDR2 YYNGEE, per germline. With V trimmed by 2 bases and J by 2 bases, 3 bases remained unmatched.

V is TRBV6-5 and J is TRBJ1-1; D is perhaps TRBD1 (5 bases). The germline CDR1 and CDR2 sequences are MNHEY and SVGAGI. The V and J ends lost 0 bases and 10 bases respectively, with 15 bases between them. The CDR3 loop spans 14 amino acids. The CDR3 nucleotides read TGTGCCAGCAGTTACTCAGGGGAAAGGGTAGGAGCTTTCTTT. Translating it yields CASSYSGERVGAFF.

This chain connects TRBV5-1 to TRBJ1-3; TRBD1 matches at 7 bases. CDR1 and CDR2 (germline): SGHRS, YFSETQ. V dropped 0 bases and J dropped 2; count of bases not matched to a gene: 5. The CDR3 extends over 16 amino acids. The CDR3 spells CASSLAGGTAGNTIYF. The CDR3 nucleotides are TGCGCCAGCAGCTTGGCGGGCGGGACAGCTGGAAACACCATATATTTT.

The chain has TRBV24-1 and TRBJ2-1, with TRBD2 matching 7 bases. With 4 bases clipped from V and 10 bases from J, the junction kept 12 bases outside the gene matches. Germline values: CDR1 KGHDR, CDR2 SFDVKD. The CDR3 spans 15 residues. CDR3 coding DNA: TGTGCCACCAGTGACCCCACACGCGGGAGCGACGAGCAGTTCTTC. This sequence encodes CATSDPTRGSDEQFF.

The rearrangement uses TRBV28 and TRBJ1-5; D remains ambiguous. Germline assignment: CDR1 MDHEN and CDR2 SYDVKM. The CDR3 spans 11 residues. V was cut by 6 bases and J by 7 bases, with 7 bases left in between. This CDR3 is CASSPGQPQHF. The CDR3 coding sequence is TGTGCCAGCAGCCCCGGGCAGCCCCAGCATTTT.

This clone has just a few counts. Other nucleotide sequences in the sample specify the same CDR3. The J gene is TRBJ2-7, the V gene TRBV6-2 or TRBV6-3; 11 bases fit TRBD2. The CDR3 length is 14 residues. CDR1 is MNHEY, CDR2 SVGEGT, per germline. Trimming at V came to 2 bases and at J to 3 bases, leaving 0 bases not matched to a gene. CDR3 DNA: TGTGCCAGCAGTTACGGGACTAGCGGCTACGAGCAGTACTTC. As protein: CASSYGTSGYEQYF.

V usage is TRBV9 and J usage is TRBJ2-5, with D perhaps TRBD2 (5 bases). Trimming took off 0 bases at V and 2 bases at J, with 8 bases between the two ends. Germline CDR1 is SGDLS and CDR2 is YYNGEE. CDR3 length equals 14 residues. For the CDR3, the DNA is TGTGCCAGCAGCGTAGATGGAGGACAAGAGACCCAGTACTTC. Protein: CASSVDGGQETQYF.

The chain links TRBV28 to TRBJ2-7; tentative D call: TRBD1 (6 bases). This CDR3 comprises 14 residues. The V gene lost 8 bases and the J gene lost 0 bases, with 14 bases spanning the gap. Germline V CDR1 and CDR2: MDHEN, SYDVKM. Written as DNA, the CDR3 is TGTGCCAGCGGGGGCGACGGTAGCTCCTACGAGCAGTACTTC. This translates into CASGGDGSSYEQYF.

V usage is TRBV28 and J usage is TRBJ1-4; 7 bases align to TRBD1. CDR3 length: 14 amino acids. Germline CDR1 reads MDHEN; CDR2 reads SYDVKM. J gave up 7 bases and V 6 bases, and 8 bases lay outside the gene matches. The CDR3 DNA sequence: TGTGCCAGCAGCGCGACAGGGACGAGTGAAAAACTGTTTTTT. Its protein is CASSATGTSEKLFF.

V usage is TRBV4-2 and J usage is TRBJ2-5; no firm D call. Germline CDR1 and CDR2: LGHNA and YNFKEQ. The CDR3 is 15 residues long. V was cut by 0 bases and J by 0 bases, with 8 bases left in between. CDR3 sequence: CASSQEPVYQETQYF. The CDR3 nucleotides read TGTGCCAGCAGCCAAGAGCCGGTCTACCAAGAGACCCAGTACTTC.

V and J are TRBV9 and TRBJ2-3; D is perhaps TRBD1 (5 bases). The CDR3 runs to 15 residues. The V and J ends lost 0 bases and 0 bases respectively, with 8 bases between them. Looked up from germline, CDR1 is SGDLS and CDR2 is YYNGEE. Here the CDR3 DNA reads TGTGCCAGCAGCGTAGGTGGGGCTAGCACAGATACGCAGTATTTT. Amino acid sequence: CASSVGGASTDTQYF. Complete variable domain (other parts from reference TRBV9 and TRBJ2-3): DSGVTQTPKHLITATGQRVTLRCSPRSGDLSVYWYQQSLDQGLQFLIQYYNGEERAKGNILERFSAQQFPDLHSELNLSSLELGDSALYFCASSVGGASTDTQYFGPGTRLTVL.

The V call is TRBV5-1, the J call TRBJ1-2; D may be TRBD1 (6 bases). This CDR3 is 14 amino acids long. The germline CDR1 and CDR2 sequences are SGHRS and YFSETQ. V lost 0 bases and J lost 5, with 11 bases in between. Here the CDR3 reads CASSLDRVGYGYTF. CDR3 bases: TGCGCCAGCAGCTTGGACAGGGTTGGTTATGGCTACACCTTC.

The rearrangement joins TRBV18 to TRBJ2-7; 7 bases line up with TRBD2. The CDR3 spans 15 residues. The germline V gene encodes CDR1 KGHSH and CDR2 LQKENI. The J segment lost 3 bases and the V segment lost 2 bases, leaving 7 bases of the junction unmatched. The CDR3 nucleotides are TGTGCCAGCTCACCAGGGGGAGGGCCCGACTACGAGCAGTACTTC. Its protein product is CASSPGGGPDYEQYF.

The chain has TRBV6-5 and TRBJ1-6; D unresolved. V was shortened by 0 bases and J by 4 bases, with 4 bases between the two germline ends. Germline V gene lookup returns CDR1 MNHEY and CDR2 SVGAGI. There are 14 residues in the CDR3. Here the CDR3 reads CASSYSPYNSPLHF. The CDR3 nucleotides read TGTGCCAGCAGTTACTCTCCTTATAATTCACCCCTCCACTTT.

This clone was seen only once. V gene TRBV18 combines with J gene TRBJ2-7; TRBD1 matches at 9 bases. J gave up 4 bases and V 3 bases, and 7 bases lay outside the gene matches. CDR3 length: 15 amino acids. The germline CDR1 and CDR2 sequences are KGHSH and LQKENI. CDR3 sequence: CASSPVGTGTYEQYF. The CDR3 coding sequence is TGTGCCAGCTCACCGGTAGGGACAGGGACGTACGAGCAGTACTTC. The variable domain in full, completed from reference TRBV18 and TRBJ2-7, reads NAGVMQNPRHLVRRRGQEARLRCSPMKGHSHVYWYRQLPEEGLKFMVYLQKENIIDESGMPKERFSAEFPKEGPSILRIQQVVRGDSAAYFCASSPVGTGTYEQYFGPGTRLTVT.

CDR3 region: CASSPGLAGEAYQETQYF. The CDR3 nucleotides are TGTGCCAGCAGCCCTGGACTAGCGGGAGAAGCGTACCAAGAGACCCAGTACTTC. The chain uses TRBV7-2 and TRBJ2-5; 13 nucleotides line up with TRBD2. CDR1 and CDR2 (germline): SGHTA, FQGNSA. Trimming took 5 bases from V and 0 from J; bases not matched to a gene: 9. This CDR3 is built from 18 residues.

The J gene is TRBJ2-7, the V gene TRBV9, with TRBD2 matching over 10 bases. V dropped 3 bases and J dropped 4; count of bases not matched to a gene: 10. Looked up from germline, CDR1 is SGDLS and CDR2 is YYNGEE. CDR3 length: 16 residues. CDR3 region: CASSAEVLAGAYEQYF. In DNA, the CDR3 is TGTGCCAGCAGCGCCGAGGTCCTAGCGGGAGCTTACGAGCAGTACTTC. Full variable domain (remainder filled in from reference TRBV9 and TRBJ2-7): DSGVTQTPKHLITATGQRVTLRCSPRSGDLSVYWYQQSLDQGLQFLIQYYNGEERAKGNILERFSAQQFPDLHSELNLSSLELGDSALYFCASSAEVLAGAYEQYFGPGTRLTVT.

The chain has TRBV6-5 and TRBJ1-2, with a possible D match to TRBD1 (5 bases). Trimming shortened V by 6 bases and J by 2 bases, and 13 bases separated the two germline ends. Germline V gene lookup returns CDR1 MNHEY and CDR2 SVGAGI. CDR3 length: 14 amino acids. DNA of the CDR3: TGTGCCAGCAGGGCTCAGGGTACCAACTATGGCTACACCTTC. Amino acids: CASRAQGTNYGYTF.

This clone appeared a single time. This chain joins TRBV7-9 and TRBJ2-3; the match to TRBD2 covers 8 bases. The germline V gene has CDR1 SEHNR and CDR2 FQNEAQ (reference sequence). The V segment lost 2 bases and the J segment 6 bases; nucleotides outside the gene matches: 10. The CDR3 sequence is 16 residues long. Here the CDR3 reads CASSLMSAGGPDTQYF. The CDR3, as DNA: TGTGCCAGCAGCTTAATGTCGGCGGGAGGTCCCGATACGCAGTATTTT.

This chain uses TRBV2 with TRBJ1-1, with a possible D match to TRBD1 (5 bases). The CDR3 has 17 residues. V was clipped by 8 bases and J by 0 bases, with 22 bases between them. Germline lookup yields CDR1 SNHLY and CDR2 FYNNEI. CDR3 loop: CASRPASRALMNTEAFF. CDR3 nucleotides: TGTGCCAGCCGGCCCGCGAGCAGGGCGCTCATGAACACTGAAGCTTTCTTT.